The next 18 T cell receptor beta chains were all read from a single sample in a study of a mutant IDH1 vaccine in newly diagnosed glioma. Noted time point: baseline, week 1 (first vaccination visit). Treatment given: pre-vaccination baseline after standard-of-care therapy. The table came from immunoSEQ multiplex PCR; TCRdb's copy has only in-frame clones and leaves some out. Of over 75,000 clones in the sample, roughly 78% were seen once. The sequencing used PBMCs, collected from a glioma patient treated with radiotherapy, temozolomide or both. The receptors stem from a man aged 35 to 55 with glioma.

The V gene is TRBV28, the J gene TRBJ2-7; TRBD2 aligns across 11 bases. The CDR3 length is 12 residues. V lost 8 bases to trimming and J lost 7 bases; unmatched junction nucleotides: 4. The germline V gene encodes CDR1 MDHEN and CDR2 SYDVKM. The CDR3 spells CASCSGRGEQYF. CDR3 in DNA: TGTGCCAGCTGTAGCGGGAGGGGAGAGCAGTACTTC.

The V call is TRBV6-1, the J call TRBJ2-4; D gene uncertain. V was clipped by 3 bases and J by 0 bases, with 18 bases between them. Looked up from germline, CDR1 is MNHNS and CDR2 is SASEGT. The CDR3 extends over 18 amino acids. The CDR3 loop is CASSDRVGVTLAKNIQYF. CDR3 nucleotides: TGTGCCAGCAGTGATCGGGTTGGAGTAACCTTAGCCAAAAACATTCAGTACTTC.

The chain employs TRBV7-9 and TRBJ2-5; unclear D gene. This CDR3 has 15 amino acids. From germline, CDR1 is SEHNR and CDR2 FQNEAQ (reference sequence). The ends were cut back, 1 base at V and 2 bases at J, with 11 bases in the middle. The CDR3 sequence: CASSLDTGRQETQYF. The CDR3 DNA is TGTGCCAGCAGCTTAGATACTGGACGTCAAGAGACCCAGTACTTC.

The V call is TRBV5-4, the J call TRBJ2-1; D unclear. CDR1 and CDR2 (germline): SGHNT, YYREEE (reference sequence). The CDR3 is 15 residues long. Trimming removed 0 bases at V and 5 bases at J, with 12 bases between. CDR3 DNA: TGTGCCAGCAGCTTGGATAGTAGTTCGGACAATGAGCAGTTCTTC. This sequence encodes CASSLDSSSDNEQFF.

The rearrangement joins TRBV7-2 to TRBJ1-6, with D unresolved. The CDR3 consists of 11 residues. Trimming left V 1 base short and J 11 bases short, with 3 bases between. Per the germline V gene, CDR1 is SGHTA and CDR2 is FQGNSA. CDR3 residues: CASSLDTPLHF. The CDR3 DNA is TGTGCCAGCAGCTTAGATACACCCCTCCACTTT.

This chain joins TRBV30 and TRBJ1-1; D is unclear. Looked up from germline, CDR1 is GTSNPN and CDR2 is SVGIG (reference sequence). Trimming took 3 bases from V and 0 from J, leaving 8 bases between them. The CDR3 is made up of 13 amino acids. CDR3 sequence (DNA): TGTGCCTGGAGCCGATTGTTGAACACTGAAGCTTTCTTT. Its protein is CAWSRLLNTEAFF. Drawing the rest from reference TRBV30 and TRBJ1-1, the complete variable domain is SQTIHQWPATLVQPVGSPLSLECTVEGTSNPNLYWYRQAAGRGLQLLFYSVGIGQISSEVPQNLSASRPQDRQFILSSKKLLLSDSGFYLCAWSRLLNTEAFFGQGTRLTVV.

The rearrangement joins TRBV11-2 to TRBJ2-2, with TRBD2 identical over 10 bases. The CDR3 contains 15 residues. CDR1 and CDR2 (germline): SGHAT, FQNNGV. Losses at the gene ends were 2 bases for V and 4 bases for J; bases not matched to a gene: 1. The CDR3 reads CASSLRTSGTGELFF. CDR3 DNA sequence: TGTGCCAGCAGCTTAAGGACTAGCGGCACCGGGGAGCTGTTTTTT.

The rearrangement links TRBV27 to TRBJ2-5, with D tentatively TRBD2 (6 bases). Germline loops: CDR1 MNHEY, CDR2 SMNVEV (reference sequence). There are 14 residues in the CDR3. With 6 bases removed from V and 5 bases from J, the gap between germline ends came to 16 bases. The chain's CDR3 is CASSRTSMGETQYF. The CDR3 DNA is TGTGCCAGCAGCCGCACTAGCATGGGGGAGACCCAGTACTTC.

CDR3 nucleotides: TGCGCCAGCAGCCCCTCGGCTAGCGGGTTCTCCTACGAGCAGTACTTC. It is translated as CASSPSASGFSYEQYF. The rearrangement links TRBV5-1 to TRBJ2-7, with TRBD2 matching 8 bases. V trimming: 4 bases; J trimming: 0 bases; junction bases outside the gene matches: 9. Germline lookup yields CDR1 SGHRS and CDR2 YFSETQ. The CDR3 length is 16 residues.

The V and J genes are TRBV7-2 and TRBJ1-2; 8 bases map to TRBD1. This CDR3 spans 15 amino acids. V lost 5 bases and J lost 5; bases outside the gene matches: 10. Germline V gene sequence: CDR1 SGHTA, CDR2 FQGNSA. In DNA, the CDR3 is TGTGCCAGCAGCCCAGGACAGGGACCTAGATATGGCTACACCTTC. Its protein is CASSPGQGPRYGYTF.

This clone has only a few counts. Written as DNA, the CDR3 is TGTGCCAGCAGCAAAGCGCCAATAGGAGATTCACCCCTCCACTTT. The encoded protein is CASSKAPIGDSPLHF. V is TRBV21-1 and J is TRBJ1-6. TRBV21-1 is flagged as a pseudogene. The CDR3 runs to 15 residues.

The chain carries TRBV4-1 and TRBJ2-7, with TRBD1 identical over 9 bases. The CDR3 has 15 residues. The ends lost 2 bases at V and 3 bases at J; junction bases unmatched: 5. Germline V lookup: CDR1 MGHRA, CDR2 YSYEKL. Written as DNA, the CDR3 is TGCGCCAGCAGCCAAAGACGGACAGGGGACTACGAGCAGTACTTC. It codes for CASSQRRTGDYEQYF.

This clone showed up just a few times. The chain carries TRBV11-1 and TRBJ1-1, with D hard to call. Germline CDR1 reads SGHAT; CDR2 reads FQDESV (reference sequence). The CDR3 contains 16 residues. The V gene lost 8 bases and the J gene lost 1 base, with 20 bases spanning the gap. DNA for the CDR3: TGTGCCAGCTCAAGGATCACTACCTGGGGGAACACTGAAGCTTTCTTT. This codes for CASSRITTWGNTEAFF.

This chain joins TRBV7-9 and TRBJ2-1, with D possibly TRBD1 on 6 matching bases. Trimming took off 5 bases at V and 7 bases at J, with 21 bases between the two ends. Germline V gene sequence: CDR1 SEHNR, CDR2 FQNEAQ (reference sequence). The CDR3 loop spans 16 amino acids. The CDR3 DNA reads as TGTGCCAGCAGCCCCACCCAGGGGCGGGTGAAGAATGAGCAGTTCTTC. It codes for CASSPTQGRVKNEQFF.

This chain links TRBV29-1 with TRBJ2-5; 10 bases agree with TRBD1. V shed 6 bases, J shed 4 bases, and the junction held 5 bases outside the gene matches. The germline V gene encodes CDR1 SQVTM and CDR2 ANQGSEA. The CDR3 is made up of 13 amino acids. CDR3 nucleotide sequence: TGCAGCGTAGACCGGACAGGGGGAGAGACCCAGTACTTC. Its protein product is CSVDRTGGETQYF.

The rearrangement uses TRBV6-1 and TRBJ2-7, with 10 bases that match TRBD2. The CDR3 covers 15 residues. V lost 4 bases to trimming and J lost 6 bases; unmatched junction nucleotides: 9. CDR1 and CDR2 (germline): MNHNS, SASEGT. Written as DNA, the CDR3 is TGTGCCAGCAGTGGGACGTTGCTAGCGGGAGTCGAGCAGTACTTC. The encoded protein is CASSGTLLAGVEQYF.

The genes are TRBV27 and TRBJ2-7, with TRBD1 identical over 8 bases. The CDR3 contains 14 residues. V shed 2 bases and J 3 bases; nucleotides not matched to a gene: 3. Germline lookup yields CDR1 MNHEY and CDR2 SMNVEV (reference sequence). The CDR3 bases are TGTGCCAGCAGTTTAGAGACAGGGGACTACGAGCAGTACTTC. It is translated as CASSLETGDYEQYF.

The V and J genes are TRBV2 and TRBJ1-5, with TRBD1 identical over 7 bases. Trimming took 6 bases from V and 5 from J; bases not matched to a gene: 7. The CDR3 totals 14 residues. Germline lookup yields CDR1 SNHLY and CDR2 FYNNEI. The CDR3 DNA sequence: TGTGCCAGCAGGATAAGACAGGGTCATCAGCCCCAGCATTTT. Translating it yields CASRIRQGHQPQHF.